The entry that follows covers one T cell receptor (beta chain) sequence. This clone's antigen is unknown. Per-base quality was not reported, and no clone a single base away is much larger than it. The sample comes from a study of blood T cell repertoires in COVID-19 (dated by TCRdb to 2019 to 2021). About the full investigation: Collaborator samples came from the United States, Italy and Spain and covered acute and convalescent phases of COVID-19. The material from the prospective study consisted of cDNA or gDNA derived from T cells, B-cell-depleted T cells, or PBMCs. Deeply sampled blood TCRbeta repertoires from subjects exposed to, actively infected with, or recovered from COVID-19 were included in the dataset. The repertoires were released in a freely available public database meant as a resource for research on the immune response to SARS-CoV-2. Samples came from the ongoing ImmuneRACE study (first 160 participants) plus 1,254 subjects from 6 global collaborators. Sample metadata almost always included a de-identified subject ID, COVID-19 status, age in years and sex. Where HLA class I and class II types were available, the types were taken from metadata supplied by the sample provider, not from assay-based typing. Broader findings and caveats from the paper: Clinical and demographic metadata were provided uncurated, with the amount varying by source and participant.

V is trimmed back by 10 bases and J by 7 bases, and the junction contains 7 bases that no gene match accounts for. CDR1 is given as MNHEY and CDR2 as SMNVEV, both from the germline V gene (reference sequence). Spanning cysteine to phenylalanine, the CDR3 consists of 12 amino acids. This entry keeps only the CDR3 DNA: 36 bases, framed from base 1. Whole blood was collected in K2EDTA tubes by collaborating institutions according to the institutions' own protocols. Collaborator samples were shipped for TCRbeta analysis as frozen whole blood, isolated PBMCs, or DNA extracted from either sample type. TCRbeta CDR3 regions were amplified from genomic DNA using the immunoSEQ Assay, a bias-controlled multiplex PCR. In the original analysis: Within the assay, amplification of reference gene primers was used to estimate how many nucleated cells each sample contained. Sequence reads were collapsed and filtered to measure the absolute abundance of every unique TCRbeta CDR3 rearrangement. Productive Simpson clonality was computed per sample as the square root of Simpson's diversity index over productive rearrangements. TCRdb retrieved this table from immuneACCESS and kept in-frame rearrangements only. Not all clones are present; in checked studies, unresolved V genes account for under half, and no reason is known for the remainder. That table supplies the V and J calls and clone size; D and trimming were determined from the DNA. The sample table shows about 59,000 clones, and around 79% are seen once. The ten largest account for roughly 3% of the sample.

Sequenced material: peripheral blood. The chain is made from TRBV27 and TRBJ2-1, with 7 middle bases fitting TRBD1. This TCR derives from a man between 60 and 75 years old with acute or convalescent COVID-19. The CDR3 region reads CATRDRGNEQFF. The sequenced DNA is TGTGCCACCCGGGACAGAGGGAATGAGCAGTTCTTC.